The 22 T cell receptor beta chains below come from one sample, sequenced in a study of blood T cells in healthy people across ages. Next came a second PCR, run for roughly 6 to 11 cycles, which used a sample-barcoded 5' primer along with a J-beta primer mix. TCRdb itself ran the 5' RACE reads through MiXCR, one entry per CDR3 protein. The table lists hundreds of thousands of distinct CDR3 sequences, under 55% of them singletons. The source material was blood. All receptors derive from an older man in good health.

The V gene is TRBV20-1, the J gene TRBJ1-1, with D uncertain. The germline CDR1 and CDR2 sequences are DFQATT and SNEGSKA (reference sequence). Trimming pared 1 base from V and 2 bases from J, leaving 8 bases between. CDR3 size: 13 residues. The CDR3 DNA is TGCAGTGCTAGAGGGGCAGCTAACACTGAAGCTTTCTTT. Protein sequence: CSARGAANTEAFF.

The chain combines TRBV6-1 with TRBJ1-2; D gene uncertain. The germline CDR1 and CDR2 sequences are MNHNS and SASEGT. The CDR3 sequence is 14 residues long. The V end was cut by 1 base, the J end by 6 bases, with 12 bases between. The CDR3 region has the DNA TGTGCCAGCAGTGAAGGGAGGGTAAGCCATGGCTACACCTTC. Amino acid sequence: CASSEGRVSHGYTF.

A remark on this clonotype: Being one base from a much bigger clone, this may be a read error. The genes are TRBV6-5 and TRBJ2-5, with TRBD2 identical over 8 bases. Gene TRBJ2-1 matches the end of the DNA better, so the J call may be wrong. CDR1 MNHEY and CDR2 SVGAGI come from the germline V gene. The CDR3 length is 17 residues. In nucleotides, the CDR3 is TGTGCCAGCAGTTACCGGTACTCGCGGGAGGTACAAGAGACCCAGTTCTTC. It is translated as CASSYRYSREVQETQFF.

V is TRBV5-1 and J is TRBJ2-1, with D unclear. V lost 4 bases and J lost 5, with 13 bases in between. Germline V gene sequence: CDR1 SGHRS, CDR2 YFSETQ. The CDR3 has 14 residues. This chain's CDR3 is CASSVGRTNNEQFF. As DNA, the CDR3 is TGCGCCAGCAGCGTTGGACGAACCAACAATGAGCAGTTCTTC.

The chain links TRBV28 to TRBJ2-3; possibly TRBD1 for D (5 bases). Trimming removed 3 bases from V and 4 bases from J, with 8 bases in between. The CDR3 spans 13 residues. CDR1 is MDHEN, CDR2 SYDVKM, per germline. In DNA, the CDR3 is TGTGCCAGCAGTTTCCGACAGCCAGATACGCAGTATTTT. Translation gives CASSFRQPDTQYF.

The CDR3 protein is CASSSRTGPNEKLFF. The CDR3 DNA reads as TGCGCCAGCAGCTCGCGGACAGGACCTAATGAAAAACTGTTTTTT. V gene TRBV5-1 combines with J gene TRBJ1-4; 7 nucleotides line up with TRBD1. The ends lost 3 bases at V and 3 bases at J; junction bases unmatched: 5. The CDR3 loop spans 15 amino acids. The germline V gene has CDR1 SGHRS and CDR2 YFSETQ.

This clonotype was observed a handful of times. This chain uses TRBV7-9 with TRBJ1-2; D unclear. This CDR3 region has 12 residues. V was shortened by 4 bases and J by 8 bases, with 11 bases between the two germline ends. Germline CDR1 is SEHNR and CDR2 is FQNEAQ (reference sequence). CDR3: CASSSSGRGYTF. The CDR3, as DNA: TGTGCCAGCAGCTCGTCCGGGCGCGGCTACACCTTC.

This clonotype has more than one count but fewer than ten. The J gene is TRBJ2-1, the V gene TRBV6-2 or TRBV6-3; 7 nucleotides align to TRBD2. J lost 7 bases, V lost 0 bases, and 9 bases had no gene match. The length of the CDR3 is 16 residues. From germline, CDR1 is MNHEY and CDR2 SVGEGT. The CDR3 loop is CASSYSGRGDENEQFF. CDR3 nucleotide sequence: TGTGCCAGCAGTTACTCGGGGAGGGGCGACGAAAATGAGCAGTTCTTC.

This clonotype was seen more than once but under ten times. V is TRBV7-9 and J is TRBJ2-1, with D unclear. Trimming cost V 5 bases and J 5 bases, with 10 bases left between them. Per germline, CDR1 SEHNR and CDR2 FQNEAQ (reference sequence). There are 13 residues in the CDR3. In nucleotides, the CDR3 is TGTGCCAGCAGCGTAGGGCTTCACAATGAGCAGTTCTTC. This encodes CASSVGLHNEQFF. Full variable domain (remainder filled in from reference TRBV7-9 and TRBJ2-1): DTGVSQNPRHKITKRGQNVTFRCDPISEHNRLYWYRQTLGQGPEFLTYFQNEAQLEKSRLLSDRFSAERPKGSFSTLEIQRTEQGDSAMYLCASSVGLHNEQFFGPGTRLTVL.

This CDR3 is CASSVGGDTEAFF. The CDR3 nucleotides are TGTGCCAGCAGCGTAGGGGGGGACACTGAAGCTTTCTTT. The chain combines TRBV9 with TRBJ1-1; tentative D call: TRBD1 (5 bases). V was pared by 0 bases and J by 3 bases, with 6 bases between. The germline V gene has CDR1 SGDLS and CDR2 YYNGEE. This CDR3 is 13 amino acids long.

CDR3 sequence: CASTEFFDRGAYNEQFF. The CDR3 bases are TGTGCCAGCACCGAATTTTTCGACAGGGGTGCCTACAATGAGCAGTTCTTC. This chain uses TRBV27 with TRBJ2-1, with TRBD1 matching 8 bases. The CDR3 consists of 17 residues. The V gene's germline CDR1 is MNHEY and CDR2 SMNVEV (reference sequence). Losses at the gene ends were 7 bases for V and 2 bases for J; bases not matched to a gene: 13.

This chain uses TRBV9 with TRBJ1-2, with D perhaps matching TRBD1 (5 bases). The CDR3 extends over 13 amino acids. Trimming removed 3 bases from V and 6 bases from J, with 12 bases in between. CDR1 and CDR2 (germline): SGDLS, YYNGEE. CDR3 sequence (DNA): TGTGCCAGCAGCGCCCTATGGGACGATGGCTACACCTTC. It codes for CASSALWDDGYTF.

V and J are TRBV12-3 or TRBV12-4 and TRBJ2-5; D may match TRBD1 or TRBD2 (7 bases each). The CDR3 is 17 residues long. Trimming removed 2 bases at V and 0 bases at J, with 16 bases between. The DNA for the CDR3 is TGTGCCAGCAGTTTATCAGGGGGGGCGGCAAACCAAGAGACCCAGTACTTC. Translated, it gives CASSLSGGAANQETQYF.

The rearrangement uses TRBV10-3 and TRBJ2-3, with D possibly TRBD2 on 5 matching bases. V shed 4 bases and J shed 6 bases, with 14 bases lying between them. Germline V gene lookup returns CDR1 ENHRY and CDR2 SYGVKD. The CDR3 totals 14 residues. CDR3 in DNA: TGTGCCATCAGTGGCGGACTCGCCCTGGATACGCAGTATTTT. This translates into CAISGGLALDTQYF.

This clonotype was counted a few times. The genes are TRBV10-3 and TRBJ1-5; no firm D call. The germline CDR1 and CDR2 sequences are ENHRY and SYGVKD. The V end was cut by 3 bases, the J end by 1 base, with 13 bases between. This CDR3 comprises 16 residues. CDR3 in amino acids: CAISERAAPSNQPQHF. The CDR3 region has the DNA TGTGCCATCAGTGAAAGGGCAGCCCCAAGCAATCAGCCCCAGCATTTT.

This clonotype has more than one count but fewer than ten. The chain carries TRBV29-1 and TRBJ1-5; D unclear. The CDR3 contains 15 residues. Germline V CDR1 and CDR2: SQVTM, ANQGSEA. The V and J ends lost 0 bases and 2 bases respectively, with 11 bases between them. The CDR3 sequence: CSVEERKTGNQPQHF. The CDR3 nucleotides are TGCAGCGTTGAAGAAAGGAAGACGGGCAATCAGCCCCAGCATTTT.

The chain carries TRBV24-1 and TRBJ2-5; D not certain. The CDR3 has 16 residues. V was shortened by 1 base and J by 4 bases, with 15 bases between the two germline ends. Looked up from germline, CDR1 is KGHDR and CDR2 is SFDVKD. The CDR3 sequence is CATSDFLYVDGETQYF. The CDR3, as DNA: TGTGCCACCAGTGATTTTCTGTATGTCGATGGAGAGACCCAGTACTTC.

On this clonotype: A much bigger clone sits one base away, suggesting this may be a read error. V and J are TRBV6-5 and TRBJ2-1; 16 nucleotides align to TRBD2. The germline gives CDR1 MNHEY, CDR2 SVGAGI. This CDR3 comprises 17 residues. CDR3 loop: CDSSYYGTSGRGGEQFF. CDR3 bases: TGTGACAGCAGTTACTACGGGACTAGCGGGAGGGGCGGGGAGCAGTTCTTC.

This clonotype was counted only a few times. The J gene is TRBJ1-1, the V gene TRBV4-3, with 7 bases that match TRBD1. The CDR3 extends over 15 amino acids. Germline CDR1 is LGHNA and CDR2 is YSLEER. The trim removed 7 bases at V and 0 bases at J, leaving 8 bases unmatched. The CDR3 sequence is CASKQGGQVNTEAFF. The CDR3 DNA is TGCGCCAGCAAACAAGGGGGCCAAGTGAACACTGAAGCTTTCTTT.

CDR3 sequence: CASSHYQETQYF. CDR3 DNA sequence: TGTGCCAGCAGCCATTACCAAGAGACCCAGTACTTC. The chain joins TRBV3-1 to TRBJ2-5; no clear D. CDR3 length: 12 amino acids. The V gene lost 3 bases and the J gene lost 0 bases, with 2 bases spanning the gap. Germline lookup yields CDR1 LGHDT and CDR2 YNNKEL (reference sequence).

The chain is built from TRBV5-1 and TRBJ2-2, with 9 bases matching TRBD2. The J segment lost 3 bases and the V segment lost 4 bases, leaving 10 bases of the junction unmatched. The CDR3 is made up of 17 amino acids. Germline CDR1 SGHRS, CDR2 YFSETQ. CDR3 sequence: CASSPGRGRADTGELFF. CDR3 DNA sequence: TGCGCCAGCAGCCCGGGTCGCGGGAGGGCCGACACCGGGGAGCTGTTTTTT. Based on the CDR3 plus reference TRBV5-1 and TRBJ2-2, the full variable domain is KAGVTQTPRYLIKTRGQQVTLSCSPISGHRSVSWYQQTPGQGLQFLFEYFSETQRNKGNFPGRFSGRQFSNSRSEMNVSTLELGDSALYLCASSPGRGRADTGELFFGEGSRLTVL.

The chain links TRBV28 to TRBJ2-6, with TRBD1 identical over 9 bases. The CDR3 spans 17 residues. Per the germline V gene, CDR1 is MDHEN and CDR2 is SYDVKM. V trimming: 5 bases; J trimming: 3 bases; junction bases outside the gene matches: 8. CDR3 loop: CASSGTQGADGANVLTF. Here the CDR3 DNA reads TGTGCCAGCAGTGGGACACAGGGGGCGGATGGGGCCAACGTCCTGACTTTC.